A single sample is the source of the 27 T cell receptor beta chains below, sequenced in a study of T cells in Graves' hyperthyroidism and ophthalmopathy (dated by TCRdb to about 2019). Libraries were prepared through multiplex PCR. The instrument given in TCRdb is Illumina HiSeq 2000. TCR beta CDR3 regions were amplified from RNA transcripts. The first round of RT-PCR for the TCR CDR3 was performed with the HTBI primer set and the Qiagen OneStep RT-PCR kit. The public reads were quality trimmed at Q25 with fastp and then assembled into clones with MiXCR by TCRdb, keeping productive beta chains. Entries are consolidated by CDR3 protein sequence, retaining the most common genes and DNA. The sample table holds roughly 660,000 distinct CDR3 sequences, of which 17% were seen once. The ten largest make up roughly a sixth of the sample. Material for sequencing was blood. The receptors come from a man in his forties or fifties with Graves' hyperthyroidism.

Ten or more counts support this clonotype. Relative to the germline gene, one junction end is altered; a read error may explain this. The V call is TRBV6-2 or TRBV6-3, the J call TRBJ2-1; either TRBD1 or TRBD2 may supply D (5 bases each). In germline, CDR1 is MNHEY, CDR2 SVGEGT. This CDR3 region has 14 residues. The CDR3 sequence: CATSRWGRYNEQFF. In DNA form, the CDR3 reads TGTGCCACCAGTCGGTGGGGGAGATACAATGAGCAGTTCTTC.

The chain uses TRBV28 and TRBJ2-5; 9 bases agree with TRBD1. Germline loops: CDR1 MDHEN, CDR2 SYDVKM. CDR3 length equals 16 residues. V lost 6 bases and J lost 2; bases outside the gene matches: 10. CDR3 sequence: CASRLPGQGIQETQYF. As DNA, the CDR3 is TGTGCCAGCAGACTTCCGGGACAGGGAATTCAAGAGACCCAGTACTTC.

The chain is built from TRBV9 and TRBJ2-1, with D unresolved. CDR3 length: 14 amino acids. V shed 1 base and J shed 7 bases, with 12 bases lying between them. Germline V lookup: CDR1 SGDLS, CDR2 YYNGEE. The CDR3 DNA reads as TGTGCCAGCAGCGTAACAAGTCAAGGGAATGAGCAGTTCTTC. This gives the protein CASSVTSQGNEQFF.

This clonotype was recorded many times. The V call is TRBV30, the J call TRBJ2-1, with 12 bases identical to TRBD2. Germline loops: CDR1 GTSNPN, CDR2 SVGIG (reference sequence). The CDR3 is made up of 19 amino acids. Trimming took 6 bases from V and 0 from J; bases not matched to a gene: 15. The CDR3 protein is CACEGVLASGRASYNEQFF. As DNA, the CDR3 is TGTGCCTGCGAAGGAGTTTTGGCTAGCGGGAGGGCCTCCTACAATGAGCAGTTCTTC. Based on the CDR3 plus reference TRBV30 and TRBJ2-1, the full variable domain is SQTIHQWPATLVQPVGSPLSLECTVEGTSNPNLYWYRQAAGRGLQLLFYSVGIGQISSEVPQNLSASRPQDRQFILSSKKLLLSDSGFYLCACEGVLASGRASYNEQFFGPGTRLTVL.

The CDR3 is CASSYLNRDPGYTF. The CDR3 region has the DNA TGTGCCAGCAGTTACCTGAACCGGGACCCGGGCTACACCTTC. This sequence joins TRBV2 and TRBJ1-2; TRBD1 is a possible D gene (5 bases). Germline CDR1 SNHLY, CDR2 FYNNEI. The CDR3 length is 14 residues. The V end was cut by 5 bases, the J end by 8 bases, with 18 bases between.

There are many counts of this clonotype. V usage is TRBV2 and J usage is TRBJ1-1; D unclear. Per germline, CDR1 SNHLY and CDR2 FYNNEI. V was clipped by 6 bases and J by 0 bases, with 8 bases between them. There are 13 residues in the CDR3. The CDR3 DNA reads TGTGCCAGCAGCGGCGGGTTGAACACTGAAGCTTTCTTT. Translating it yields CASSGGLNTEAFF.

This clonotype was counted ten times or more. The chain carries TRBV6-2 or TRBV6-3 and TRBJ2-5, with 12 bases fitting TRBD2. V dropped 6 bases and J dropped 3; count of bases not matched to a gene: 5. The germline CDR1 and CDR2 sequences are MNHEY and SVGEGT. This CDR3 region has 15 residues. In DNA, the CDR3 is TGTGCCAGCAGAGACCTAGCGGGAGGGGAAGAGACCCAGTACTTC. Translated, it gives CASRDLAGGEETQYF.

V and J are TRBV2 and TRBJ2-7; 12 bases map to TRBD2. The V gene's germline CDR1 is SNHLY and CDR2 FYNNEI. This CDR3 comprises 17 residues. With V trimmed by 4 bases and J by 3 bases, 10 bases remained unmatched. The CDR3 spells CASSVTSGSAHNYEQYF. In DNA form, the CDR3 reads TGTGCCAGCAGTGTGACTAGCGGGAGCGCTCACAACTACGAGCAGTACTTC.

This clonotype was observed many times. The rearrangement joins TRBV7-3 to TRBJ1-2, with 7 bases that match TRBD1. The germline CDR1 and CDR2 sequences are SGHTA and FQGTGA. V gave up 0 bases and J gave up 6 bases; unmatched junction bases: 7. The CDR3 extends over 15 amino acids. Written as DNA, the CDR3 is TGTGCCAGCAGCTTAACGCAGGGGGGTCTAGATGGCTACACCTTC. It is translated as CASSLTQGGLDGYTF.

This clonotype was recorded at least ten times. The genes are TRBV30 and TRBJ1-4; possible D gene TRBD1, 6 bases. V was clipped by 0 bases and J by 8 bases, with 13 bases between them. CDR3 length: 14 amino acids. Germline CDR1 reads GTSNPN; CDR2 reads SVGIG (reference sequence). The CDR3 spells CAWSVRGAREKLFF. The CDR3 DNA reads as TGTGCCTGGAGTGTACGGGGGGCGCGAGAAAAACTGTTTTTT.

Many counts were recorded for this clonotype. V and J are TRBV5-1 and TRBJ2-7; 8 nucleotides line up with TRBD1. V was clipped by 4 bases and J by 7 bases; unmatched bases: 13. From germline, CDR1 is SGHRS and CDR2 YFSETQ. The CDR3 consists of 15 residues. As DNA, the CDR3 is TGCGCCAGCAGCCCAGGGACAGGAGCTTCTGGAGAGCAGTACTTC. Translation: CASSPGTGASGEQYF.

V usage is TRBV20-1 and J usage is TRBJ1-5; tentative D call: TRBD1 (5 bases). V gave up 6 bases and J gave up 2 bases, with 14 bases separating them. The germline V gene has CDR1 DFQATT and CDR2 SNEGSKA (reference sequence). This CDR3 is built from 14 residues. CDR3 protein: CSAYKGAGNQPQHF. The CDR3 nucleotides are TGCAGTGCATATAAAGGGGCAGGCAATCAGCCCCAGCATTTT.

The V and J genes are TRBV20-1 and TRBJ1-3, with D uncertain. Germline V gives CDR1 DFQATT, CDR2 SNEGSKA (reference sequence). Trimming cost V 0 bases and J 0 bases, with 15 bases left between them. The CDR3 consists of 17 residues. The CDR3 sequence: CSAREAGGKSSGNTIYF. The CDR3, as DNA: TGCAGTGCTAGAGAGGCCGGAGGGAAGAGCTCTGGAAACACCATATATTTT.

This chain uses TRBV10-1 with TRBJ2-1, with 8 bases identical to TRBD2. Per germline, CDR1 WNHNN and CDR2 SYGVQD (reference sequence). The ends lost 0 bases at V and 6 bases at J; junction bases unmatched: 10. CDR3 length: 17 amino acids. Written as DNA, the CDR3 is TGCGCCAGCAGTGAGTCGGGGTCGAGCGGGAGTAGCAATGAGCAGTTCTTC. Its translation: CASSESGSSGSSNEQFF.

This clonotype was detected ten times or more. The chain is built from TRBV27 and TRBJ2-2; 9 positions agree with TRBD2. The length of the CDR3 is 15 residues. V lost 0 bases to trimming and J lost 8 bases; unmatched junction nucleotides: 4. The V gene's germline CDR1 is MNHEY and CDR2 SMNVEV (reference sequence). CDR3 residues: CASSLSLAGIGELFF. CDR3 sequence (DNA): TGTGCCAGCAGTTTATCGCTAGCGGGAATTGGGGAGCTGTTTTTT.

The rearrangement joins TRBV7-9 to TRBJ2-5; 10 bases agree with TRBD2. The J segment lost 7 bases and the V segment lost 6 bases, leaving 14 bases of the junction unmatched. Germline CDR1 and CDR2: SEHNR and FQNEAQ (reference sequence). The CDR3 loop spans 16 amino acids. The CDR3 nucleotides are TGTGCCAGCAGATCCGGACTAGCGGCTTCCTGGGGGACCCAGTACTTC. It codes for CASRSGLAASWGTQYF.

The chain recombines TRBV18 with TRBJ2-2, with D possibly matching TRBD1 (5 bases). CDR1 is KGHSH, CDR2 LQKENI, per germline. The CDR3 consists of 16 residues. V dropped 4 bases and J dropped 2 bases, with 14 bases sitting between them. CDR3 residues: CASSQMVTDNTGELFF. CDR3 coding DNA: TGTGCCAGCTCACAGATGGTGACAGATAACACCGGGGAGCTGTTTTTT.

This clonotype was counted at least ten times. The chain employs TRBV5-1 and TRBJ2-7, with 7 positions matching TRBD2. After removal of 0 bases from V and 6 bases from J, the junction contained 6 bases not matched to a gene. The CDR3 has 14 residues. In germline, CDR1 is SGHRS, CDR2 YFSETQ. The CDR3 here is CASSLAGTISEQYF. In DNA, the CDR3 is TGCGCCAGCAGCTTGGCCGGGACTATAAGCGAGCAGTACTTC.

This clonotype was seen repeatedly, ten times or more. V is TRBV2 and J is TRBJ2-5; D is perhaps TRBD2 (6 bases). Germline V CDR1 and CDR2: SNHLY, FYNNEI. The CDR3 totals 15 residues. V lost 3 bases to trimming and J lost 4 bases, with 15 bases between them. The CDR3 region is CASSDIRERGETQYF. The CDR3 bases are TGTGCCAGCAGTGATATACGGGAGAGGGGAGAGACCCAGTACTTC.

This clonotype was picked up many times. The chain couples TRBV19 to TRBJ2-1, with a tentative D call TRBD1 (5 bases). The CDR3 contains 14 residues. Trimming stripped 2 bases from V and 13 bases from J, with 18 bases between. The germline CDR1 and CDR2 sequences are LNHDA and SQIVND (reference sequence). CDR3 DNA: TGTGCCAGTAGTATATCGCCCCCCCAGGGTAACCAGTTCTTC. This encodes CASSISPPQGNQFF.

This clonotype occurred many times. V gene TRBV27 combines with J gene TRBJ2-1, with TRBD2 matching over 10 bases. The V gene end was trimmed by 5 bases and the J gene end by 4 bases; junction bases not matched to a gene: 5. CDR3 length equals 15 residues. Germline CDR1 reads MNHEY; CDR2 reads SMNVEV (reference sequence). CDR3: CASSLWTSGYNEQFF. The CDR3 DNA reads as TGTGCCAGCAGTCTGTGGACTAGCGGTTACAATGAGCAGTTCTTC.

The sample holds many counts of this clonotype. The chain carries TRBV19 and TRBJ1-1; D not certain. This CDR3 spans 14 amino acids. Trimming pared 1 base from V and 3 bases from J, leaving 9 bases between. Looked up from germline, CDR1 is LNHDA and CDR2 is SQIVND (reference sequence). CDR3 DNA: TGTGCCAGTAGTATAGGAATGATGGACACTGAAGCTTTCTTT. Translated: CASSIGMMDTEAFF.

The CDR3 region is CAWSLGQSLNIQYF. In nucleotides, the CDR3 is TGTGCCTGGAGTTTGGGACAGAGTTTAAACATTCAGTACTTC. V is TRBV30 and J is TRBJ2-4, with 7 bases aligning to TRBD1. This CDR3 has 14 amino acids. The V segment lost 2 bases and the J segment 6 bases; nucleotides outside the gene matches: 7. Germline CDR1 GTSNPN, CDR2 SVGIG (reference sequence).

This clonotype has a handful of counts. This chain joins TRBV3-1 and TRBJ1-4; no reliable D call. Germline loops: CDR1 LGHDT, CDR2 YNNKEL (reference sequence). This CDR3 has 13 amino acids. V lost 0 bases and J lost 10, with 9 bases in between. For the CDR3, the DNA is TGTGCCAGCAGCCAAGAAATGGCGCCAAAACTGTTTTTT. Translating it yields CASSQEMAPKLFF.

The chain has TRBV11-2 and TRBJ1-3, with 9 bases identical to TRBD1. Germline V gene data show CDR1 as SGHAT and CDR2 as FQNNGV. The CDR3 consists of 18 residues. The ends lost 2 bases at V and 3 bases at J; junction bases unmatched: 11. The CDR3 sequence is CASSLRQSGQGHGNTIYF. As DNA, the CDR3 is TGTGCCAGCAGCTTACGACAATCGGGACAGGGACATGGAAACACCATATATTTT. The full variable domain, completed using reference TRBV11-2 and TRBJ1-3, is EAGVAQSPRYKIIEKRQSVAFWCNPISGHATLYWYQQILGQGPKLLIQFQNNGVVDDSQLPKDRFSAERLKGVDSTLKIQPAKLEDSAVYLCASSLRQSGQGHGNTIYFGEGSWLTVV.

In DNA, the CDR3 is TGTGCCAGCTCACCAAACGAGGGGAGGTCTGAAGCTTTCTTT. As protein: CASSPNEGRSEAFF. The J gene is TRBJ1-1, the V gene TRBV18, with D tentatively TRBD1 (5 bases). Trimming removed 2 bases at V and 6 bases at J, with 13 bases between. Germline V lookup: CDR1 KGHSH, CDR2 LQKENI. The CDR3 covers 14 residues.

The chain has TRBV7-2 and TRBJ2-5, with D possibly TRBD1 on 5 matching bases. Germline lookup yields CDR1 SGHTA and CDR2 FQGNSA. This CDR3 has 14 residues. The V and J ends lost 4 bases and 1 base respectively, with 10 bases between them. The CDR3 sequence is CASSSGHPQETQYF. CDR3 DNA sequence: TGTGCCAGCAGCTCCGGACATCCCCAAGAGACCCAGTACTTC.